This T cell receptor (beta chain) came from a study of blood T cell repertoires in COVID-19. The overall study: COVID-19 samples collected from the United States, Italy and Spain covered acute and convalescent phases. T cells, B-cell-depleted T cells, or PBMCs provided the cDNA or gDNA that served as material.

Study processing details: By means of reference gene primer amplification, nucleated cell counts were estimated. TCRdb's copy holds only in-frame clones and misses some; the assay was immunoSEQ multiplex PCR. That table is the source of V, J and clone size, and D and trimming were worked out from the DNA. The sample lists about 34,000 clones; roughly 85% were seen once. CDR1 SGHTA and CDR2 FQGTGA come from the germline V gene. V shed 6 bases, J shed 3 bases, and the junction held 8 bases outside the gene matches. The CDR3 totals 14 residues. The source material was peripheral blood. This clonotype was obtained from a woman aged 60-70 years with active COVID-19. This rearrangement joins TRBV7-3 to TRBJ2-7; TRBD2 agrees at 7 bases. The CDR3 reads CASSLQAGYYEQYF. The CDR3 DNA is TGTGCCAGCAGTTTGCAAGCGGGGTACTACGAGCAGTACTTC.